What follows are 29 T cell receptor beta chains derived from one specimen sequenced in a study of CD8 T cells in Susac syndrome. Reverse transcription of roughly 0.5 to 1 ug RNA was performed with random hexamers. One entry per CDR3 protein, called by TCRdb with MiXCR from the immunoSEQ multiplex PCR reads. The sample records some 150,000 distinct CDR3 sequences, almost 96% being singletons. What was sequenced was CD4+ T cells from PBMCs. The source is a human donor with Susac syndrome.

This clonotype is a singleton in its sample. The CDR3 spells CASRGGANYGYTF. In DNA form, the CDR3 reads TGTGCCAGCAGGGGAGGTGCGAACTATGGCTACACCTTC. The V call is TRBV6-5, the J call TRBJ1-2; D uncertain. The CDR3 totals 13 residues. Germline lookup yields CDR1 MNHEY and CDR2 SVGAGI. V lost 6 bases to trimming and J lost 2 bases, with 10 bases between them.

V and J are TRBV5-1 and TRBJ2-1; no clear D. The V and J ends lost 0 bases and 11 bases respectively, with 15 bases between them. This CDR3 comprises 14 residues. Looked up from germline, CDR1 is SGHRS and CDR2 is YFSETQ. Written as DNA, the CDR3 is TGCGCCAGCAGCTTGGAGTCCGCGACGATGAAGCAGTTCTTC. Translating gives CASSLESATMKQFF. The entire variable domain, with the rest obtained from reference TRBV5-1 and TRBJ2-1, is as follows: KAGVTQTPRYLIKTRGQQVTLSCSPISGHRSVSWYQQTPGQGLQFLFEYFSETQRNKGNFPGRFSGRQFSNSRSEMNVSTLELGDSALYLCASSLESATMKQFFGPGTRLTVL.

The chain couples TRBV2 to TRBJ2-6; D gene uncertain. CDR1 is SNHLY, CDR2 FYNNEI, per germline. This CDR3 is built from 18 residues. Trimming removed 3 bases at V and 0 bases at J, with 15 bases between. The CDR3 region has the DNA TGTGCCAGCAGTGAGCTGGGAACCCTTTACTCTGGGGCCAACGTCCTGACTTTC. Protein sequence: CASSELGTLYSGANVLTF.

The rearrangement links TRBV7-3 to TRBJ1-6, with a possible D match to TRBD1 (6 bases). CDR3 length: 13 residues. Per germline, CDR1 SGHTA and CDR2 FQGTGA. V dropped 4 bases and J dropped 8 bases, with 9 bases sitting between them. CDR3 in amino acids: CASSSSGDSPLHF. The DNA for the CDR3 is TGTGCCAGCAGCTCCTCAGGGGATTCACCCCTCCACTTT.

This sequence joins TRBV20-1 and TRBJ1-2, with D perhaps matching TRBD1 (6 bases). The CDR3 consists of 15 residues. The germline V and J ends were trimmed by 6 bases and 0 bases, with 17 bases remaining between them. Germline V gene sequence: CDR1 DFQATT, CDR2 SNEGSKA (reference sequence). In nucleotides, the CDR3 is TGCAGTGCCCCGGGGCGGGGGCAGGCTAACTATGGCTACACCTTC. It specifies CSAPGRGQANYGYTF.

The chain combines TRBV20-1 with TRBJ2-7; D uncertain. Trimming cost V 0 bases and J 1 base, with 13 bases left between them. The CDR3 runs to 15 residues. Looked up from germline, CDR1 is DFQATT and CDR2 is SNEGSKA (reference sequence). The CDR3 here is CSARESGASSYEQYF. The CDR3 DNA follows: TGCAGTGCTAGAGAAAGTGGCGCGAGTTCCTACGAGCAGTACTTC.

The chain couples TRBV2 to TRBJ1-5; 7 bases line up with TRBD1. The CDR3 has 15 residues. Germline-derived CDR1 and CDR2 are SNHLY and FYNNEI. Trimming took 4 bases from V and 0 from J; bases not matched to a gene: 3. The DNA of the CDR3 is TGTGCCAGCAGTGGGGGACAGATTAGCAATCAGCCCCAGCATTTT. Translating it yields CASSGGQISNQPQHF. Combining the CDR3 with reference TRBV2 and TRBJ1-5 gives the whole variable domain EPEVTQTPSHQVTQMGQEVILRCVPISNHLYFYWYRQILGQKVEFLVSFYNNEISEKSEIFDDQFSVERPDGSNFTLKIRSTKLEDSAMYFCASSGGQISNQPQHFGDGTRLSIL.

The rearrangement uses TRBV7-2 and TRBJ2-3, with D possibly TRBD2 on 5 matching bases. In germline, CDR1 is SGHTA, CDR2 FQGNSA. The CDR3 contains 13 residues. Trimming left V 7 bases short and J 6 bases short, with 14 bases between. The CDR3 DNA follows: TGTGCCAGCACCTGGGTCACGGGGGATACGCAGTATTTT. Protein product: CASTWVTGDTQYF.

The rearrangement uses TRBV24-1 and TRBJ2-1, with 12 bases matching TRBD2. V was pared by 2 bases and J by 9 bases, with 16 bases of the junction left unmatched. Germline loops: CDR1 KGHDR, CDR2 SFDVKD. This CDR3 region has 19 residues. The CDR3 DNA follows: TGTGCCACCAGTGATTCCCGACAGGGAACTAGCGGGAGGATCGGTGAGCAGTTCTTC. As protein: CATSDSRQGTSGRIGEQFF.

V usage is TRBV7-9 and J usage is TRBJ2-3; D gene unclear. Germline assignment: CDR1 SEHNR and CDR2 FQNEAQ (reference sequence). The CDR3 sequence is 13 residues long. V lost 5 bases and J 4 bases, leaving 10 bases between the germline ends. CDR3 amino acids: CASSDGFSDTQYF. The CDR3 coding sequence is TGTGCCAGCAGCGACGGTTTTTCAGATACGCAGTATTTT.

The V call is TRBV18, the J call TRBJ1-6; TRBD1 might be the D (5 bases). CDR3 size: 17 residues. Looked up from germline, CDR1 is KGHSH and CDR2 is LQKENI. Trimming shortened V by 3 bases and J by 11 bases, and 23 bases separated the two germline ends. The CDR3 bases are TGTGCCAGCTCACCGGTGGCCGGGACGCAGGGTGTGACACCCCTCCACTTT. It translates to CASSPVAGTQGVTPLHF.

This clonotype was recorded once. The chain links TRBV25-1 to TRBJ2-5; D is perhaps TRBD2 (6 bases). The V end was cut by 1 base, the J end by 6 bases, with 9 bases between. The CDR3 runs 13 residues. Germline V CDR1 and CDR2: MGHDK, SYGVNS. CDR3 residues: CASSESGVQTQYF. CDR3 nucleotides: TGTGCCAGCAGTGAATCGGGGGTCCAGACCCAGTACTTC.

This chain uses TRBV4-1 with TRBJ2-7; 10 bases agree with TRBD1. This CDR3 has 16 amino acids. CDR1 MGHRA and CDR2 YSYEKL come from the germline V gene. Trimming removed 4 bases from V and 6 bases from J; junction bases left unmatched: 12. DNA of the CDR3: TGCGCCAGCAGCCGGCCGGGACAGGGGAGGATAAGCGAGCAGTACTTC. Amino acid sequence: CASSRPGQGRISEQYF.

The chain has TRBV7-2 and TRBJ2-7; D tentatively fits TRBD1 or TRBD2 (7 bases each). Looked up from germline, CDR1 is SGHTA and CDR2 is FQGNSA. Trimming took off 5 bases at V and 2 bases at J, with 16 bases between the two ends. The CDR3 spans 15 residues. The CDR3 here is CASSIEGGGPYEQYF. CDR3 nucleotides: TGTGCCAGCAGCATAGAGGGAGGGGGCCCCTACGAGCAGTACTTC.

DNA of the CDR3: TGTGCCAGCAGCACGGACAGGGGGCGCCTGGACTATGGCTACACCTTC. It codes for CASSTDRGRLDYGYTF. V is TRBV5-4 and J is TRBJ1-2; 11 bases align to TRBD1. After removal of 4 bases from V and 3 bases from J, the junction contained 8 bases not matched to a gene. CDR3 length: 16 residues. Germline V gives CDR1 SGHNT, CDR2 YYREEE (reference sequence).

The chain joins TRBV29-1 to TRBJ1-2, with D perhaps matching TRBD1 (6 bases). This CDR3 is 12 amino acids long. Germline values: CDR1 SQVTM, CDR2 ANQGSEA. The V gene lost 2 bases and the J gene lost 7 bases, with 11 bases spanning the gap. The CDR3: CSVERVRGGYTF. CDR3 DNA sequence: TGCAGCGTTGAAAGGGTCAGGGGTGGCTACACCTTC. The whole variable domain, remainder taken from reference TRBV29-1 and TRBJ1-2, is SAVISQKPSRDICQRGTSLTIQCQVDSQVTMMFWYRQQPGQSLTLIATANQGSEATYESGFVIDKFPISRPNLTFSTLTVSNMSPEDSSIYLCSVERVRGGYTFGSGTRLTVV.

In its sample, this clonotype was seen once. Here the CDR3 DNA reads TGTGCCAGTAGTAGTTCCATGGGGATCACAGATACGCAGTATTTT. Its protein is CASSSSMGITDTQYF. The chain employs TRBV19 and TRBJ2-3; no firm D call. Germline V gives CDR1 LNHDA, CDR2 SQIVND (reference sequence). Deletions cut 4 bases from V and 2 bases from J, with 13 bases between. The CDR3 is 15 amino acids.

The V call is TRBV9, the J call TRBJ2-2; D is unclear. V gave up 0 bases and J gave up 1 base, with 4 bases separating them. This CDR3 contains 14 residues. Germline values: CDR1 SGDLS, CDR2 YYNGEE. The CDR3 is CASSVELNTGELFF. The CDR3 DNA reads as TGTGCCAGCAGCGTAGAGCTGAACACCGGGGAGCTGTTTTTT.

The V and J genes are TRBV12-3 or TRBV12-4 and TRBJ2-5; no definite D call. CDR3 length: 14 residues. The germline V and J ends were trimmed by 5 bases and 1 base, with 11 bases remaining between them. The chain's CDR3 is CASSIRSPQETQYF. CDR3 nucleotide sequence: TGTGCCAGCAGTATCCGGTCCCCCCAAGAGACCCAGTACTTC.

The chain links TRBV20-1 to TRBJ1-2, with no clear D. Germline CDR1 and CDR2: DFQATT and SNEGSKA (reference sequence). Trimming took 1 base from V and 2 from J, leaving 2 bases between them. CDR3 size: 11 residues. CDR3 protein: CSARANYGYTF. The CDR3, as DNA: TGCAGTGCTAGAGCGAACTATGGCTACACCTTC.

The chain is built from TRBV5-1 and TRBJ2-1; the match to TRBD2 covers 8 bases. The CDR3 sequence is 13 residues long. Per the germline V gene, CDR1 is SGHRS and CDR2 is YFSETQ. V lost 3 bases, J lost 6 bases, and 2 bases stayed unmatched. CDR3 in amino acids: CASSSGTSNEQFF. The DNA for the CDR3 is TGCGCCAGCAGCTCGGGGACTAGCAATGAGCAGTTCTTC. The full variable domain, in which reference TRBV5-1 and TRBJ2-1 provide the parts outside the CDR3, is KAGVTQTPRYLIKTRGQQVTLSCSPISGHRSVSWYQQTPGQGLQFLFEYFSETQRNKGNFPGRFSGRQFSNSRSEMNVSTLELGDSALYLCASSSGTSNEQFFGPGTRLTVL.

This clonotype was picked up one time. For the CDR3, the DNA is TGTGCCAGCAGGGACGGAAGACAGGGAAGACTCTATGGCTACACCTTC. As protein: CASRDGRQGRLYGYTF. The J gene is TRBJ1-2, the V gene TRBV11-2; TRBD1 aligns across 7 bases. V was clipped by 6 bases and J by 4 bases; unmatched bases: 14. CDR3 length: 16 amino acids. Looked up from germline, CDR1 is SGHAT and CDR2 is FQNNGV.

The CDR3 region has the DNA TGTGCCAGCACCAGAGGACCCTCCGGGGAGACCCAGTACTTC. Amino acid sequence: CASTRGPSGETQYF. The chain couples TRBV2 to TRBJ2-5; D is undetermined. Germline values: CDR1 SNHLY, CDR2 FYNNEI. Trimming removed 7 bases at V and 5 bases at J, with 17 bases between. The CDR3 spans 14 residues. The entire variable domain, with the rest obtained from reference TRBV2 and TRBJ2-5, is as follows: EPEVTQTPSHQVTQMGQEVILRCVPISNHLYFYWYRQILGQKVEFLVSFYNNEISEKSEIFDDQFSVERPDGSNFTLKIRSTKLEDSAMYFCASTRGPSGETQYFGPGTRLLVL.

This chain uses TRBV5-6 with TRBJ2-4, with 11 nucleotides matching TRBD1. This CDR3 comprises 16 residues. Germline CDR1 reads SGHDT; CDR2 reads YYEEEE. After removal of 1 base from V and 9 bases from J, the junction contained 9 bases not matched to a gene. This CDR3 reads CASSLIPGQGGSIQYF. CDR3 bases: TGTGCCAGCAGCTTGATCCCGGGACAGGGGGGTAGCATTCAGTACTTC. The whole variable domain, remainder taken from reference TRBV5-6 and TRBJ2-4, is DAGVTQSPTHLIKTRGQQVTLRCSPKSGHDTVSWYQQALGQGPQFIFQYYEEEERQRGNFPDRFSGHQFPNYSSELNVNALLLGDSALYLCASSLIPGQGGSIQYFGAGTRLSVL.

The chain is built from TRBV19 and TRBJ1-5, with D uncertain. V lost 7 bases to trimming and J lost 2 bases, with 12 bases between them. Germline CDR1 is LNHDA and CDR2 is SQIVND (reference sequence). The CDR3 loop spans 14 amino acids. CDR3 nucleotides: TGTGCCAGTAAGGCGGGAATGGGCAATCAGCCCCAGCATTTT. Its protein product is CASKAGMGNQPQHF.

This sequence joins TRBV6-5 and TRBJ2-3, with 7 nucleotides matching TRBD2. The germline V gene has CDR1 MNHEY and CDR2 SVGAGI. The CDR3 length is 14 residues. J gave up 4 bases and V 6 bases, and 7 bases lay outside the gene matches. DNA for the CDR3: TGTGCCAGCAGAGCGGGGTTTGAGGCAGATACGCAGTATTTT. Amino acid sequence: CASRAGFEADTQYF.

The chain couples TRBV24-1 to TRBJ2-1, with 7 positions matching TRBD2. Germline V gives CDR1 KGHDR, CDR2 SFDVKD. The CDR3 sequence is 14 residues long. With V trimmed by 4 bases and J by 6 bases, 5 bases remained unmatched. The CDR3 region has the DNA TGTGCCACCAGTGACCGGACTAGTGGCAATGAGCAGTTCTTC. Its translation is CATSDRTSGNEQFF.

The chain recombines TRBV7-2 with TRBJ2-1, with 7 bases fitting TRBD2. Germline V gives CDR1 SGHTA, CDR2 FQGNSA. The CDR3 sequence is 16 residues long. V trimming: 1 base; J trimming: 1 base; junction bases outside the gene matches: 4. CDR3 DNA: TGTGCCAGCAGCTTAGAGGCGGGAGTTTCCTACAATGAGCAGTTCTTC. This sequence encodes CASSLEAGVSYNEQFF.

This clonotype was detected once. The rearrangement uses TRBV15 and TRBJ2-7; 10 bases map to TRBD1. Germline assignment: CDR1 LNHNV and CDR2 YYDKDF (reference sequence). The ends lost 1 base at V and 3 bases at J; junction bases unmatched: 3. There are 15 residues in the CDR3. DNA for the CDR3: TGTGCCACCAGCAGAGTCCGGGACAGGGGCTACGAGCAGTACTTC. Translation gives CATSRVRDRGYEQYF.